Described below is a single T cell receptor beta chain sequence and its context. Study processing details: Reference gene primer amplification gave estimated nucleated cell counts. TCRdb keeps only in-frame clones here, not all; method: immunoSEQ multiplex PCR. V, J and clone size are those of that table, while D and trimming were read from the DNA. This sample has roughly 250,000 clones, with about 91% found just once. Seattle participants joined during active infection and were tracked over time. This sample stems from a study of blood T cell repertoires in COVID-19. The germline V gene has CDR1 MNHEY and CDR2 SVGAGI. V shed 10 bases and J 6 bases; nucleotides not matched to a gene: 5. The CDR3 spans 12 residues.

The material sequenced was peripheral blood. The chain couples TRBV6-5 to TRBJ2-5; TRBD2 agrees at 10 bases. This sequence originates from a person aged 18-29 years with COVID-19, enrolled during active disease. CDR3 DNA: TGTGCCACCCGGACTAGCGGAAAGACCCAGTACTTC. It specifies CATRTSGKTQYF.